Presented here are 3 T cell receptor beta chains from one specimen sequenced in a study of T cell repertoires in cytomegalovirus infection. TCRdb processed the reads anew with MiXCR; each CDR3 protein has one entry. The sample includes approximately 750,000 distinct CDR3 sequences, less than 40% of them seen just once. The sequenced sample consisted of PBMCs. The receptors derive from a human donor in good health (CMV status not recorded). Some clones in this sample may be carry-over from other donors' samples.

This chain connects TRBV20-1 to TRBJ1-5; weak D call: TRBD1 (6 bases). Germline CDR1 and CDR2: DFQATT and SNEGSKA (reference sequence). This CDR3 comprises 12 residues. CDR3 sequence: CSLGTGIQPQHF. The CDR3 bases are TGCAGCTTGGGAACAGGGATTCAGCCCCAGCATTTT.

The rearrangement joins TRBV6-1 to TRBJ1-5, with TRBD1 as a possible D gene (5 bases). This CDR3 is built from 14 residues. The germline gives CDR1 MNHNS, CDR2 SASEGT. Trimming removed 6 bases from V and 2 bases from J, with 11 bases in between. The CDR3 DNA sequence: TGTGCCAGCAGCGATGGGGGAGGCAATCAGCCCCAGCATTTT. Translation: CASSDGGGNQPQHF.

This clonotype was seen at least ten times. J is TRBJ1-1 and V is TRBV7-2; D is perhaps TRBD1 (6 bases). V shed 3 bases and J shed 2 bases, with 10 bases lying between them. This CDR3 is 14 amino acids long. Germline V gene sequence: CDR1 SGHTA, CDR2 FQGNSA. This CDR3 is CASSFYRANTEAFF. CDR3 sequence (DNA): TGTGCCAGCAGCTTCTACAGGGCCAACACTGAAGCTTTCTTT.